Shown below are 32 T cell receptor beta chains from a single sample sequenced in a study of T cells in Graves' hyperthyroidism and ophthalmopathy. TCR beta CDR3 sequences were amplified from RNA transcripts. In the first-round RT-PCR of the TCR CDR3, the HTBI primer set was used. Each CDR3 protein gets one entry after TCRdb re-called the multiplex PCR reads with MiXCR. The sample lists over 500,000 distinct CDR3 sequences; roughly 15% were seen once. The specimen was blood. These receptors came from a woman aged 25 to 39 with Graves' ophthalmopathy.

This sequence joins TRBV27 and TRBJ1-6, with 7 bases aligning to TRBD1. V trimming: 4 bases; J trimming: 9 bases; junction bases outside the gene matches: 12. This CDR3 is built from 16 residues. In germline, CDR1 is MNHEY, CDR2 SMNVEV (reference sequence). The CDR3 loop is CASSSQGGPVGSPLHF. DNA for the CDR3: TGTGCCAGCAGTTCTCAGGGGGGCCCTGTCGGTTCACCCCTCCACTTT.

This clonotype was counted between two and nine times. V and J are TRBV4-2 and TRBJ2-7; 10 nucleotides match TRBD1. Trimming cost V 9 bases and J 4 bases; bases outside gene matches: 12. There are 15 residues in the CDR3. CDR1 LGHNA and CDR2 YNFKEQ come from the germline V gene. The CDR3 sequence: CASTPEGQGFYEQYF. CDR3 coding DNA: TGTGCCAGTACCCCTGAGGGACAGGGGTTTTACGAGCAGTACTTC.

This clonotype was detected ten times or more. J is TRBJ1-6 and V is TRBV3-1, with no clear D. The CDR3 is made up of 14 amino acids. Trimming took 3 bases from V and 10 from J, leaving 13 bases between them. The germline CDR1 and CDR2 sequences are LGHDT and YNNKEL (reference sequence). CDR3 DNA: TGTGCCAGCAGCCAGGCAGGTTTGAGATCACCCCTCCACTTT. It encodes CASSQAGLRSPLHF.

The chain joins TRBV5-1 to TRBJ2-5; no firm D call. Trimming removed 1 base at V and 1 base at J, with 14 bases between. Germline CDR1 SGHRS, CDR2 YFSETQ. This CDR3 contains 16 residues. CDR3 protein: CASSLLARNRQETQYF. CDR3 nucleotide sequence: TGCGCCAGCAGCTTGTTGGCCAGGAACCGCCAAGAGACCCAGTACTTC.

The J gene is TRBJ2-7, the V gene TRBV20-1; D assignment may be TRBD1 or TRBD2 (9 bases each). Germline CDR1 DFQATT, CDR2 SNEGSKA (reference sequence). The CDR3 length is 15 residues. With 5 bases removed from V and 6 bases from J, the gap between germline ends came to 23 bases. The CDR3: CSALAGPGQGSEQYF. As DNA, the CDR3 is TGCAGTGCTCTAGCGGGACCGGGACAGGGCTCCGAGCAGTACTTC.

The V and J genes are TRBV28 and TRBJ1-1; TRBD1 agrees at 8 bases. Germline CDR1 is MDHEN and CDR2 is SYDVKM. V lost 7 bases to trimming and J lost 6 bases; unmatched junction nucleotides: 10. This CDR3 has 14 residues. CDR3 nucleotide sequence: TGTGCCAGCAAGGGTACAGGGGGATGGGCTGAAGCTTTCTTT. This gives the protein CASKGTGGWAEAFF.

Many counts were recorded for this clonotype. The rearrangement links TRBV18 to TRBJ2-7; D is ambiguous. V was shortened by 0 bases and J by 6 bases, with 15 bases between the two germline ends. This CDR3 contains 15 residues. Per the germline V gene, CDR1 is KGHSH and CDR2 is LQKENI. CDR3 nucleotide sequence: TGTGCCAGCTCACCACCAATTAGTCTAGGTGGCGAGCAGTACTTC. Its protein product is CASSPPISLGGEQYF.

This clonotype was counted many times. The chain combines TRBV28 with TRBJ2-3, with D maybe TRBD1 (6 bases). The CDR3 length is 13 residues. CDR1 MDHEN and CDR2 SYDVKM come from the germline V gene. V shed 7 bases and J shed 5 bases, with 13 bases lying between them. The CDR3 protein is CASMGQELDTQYF. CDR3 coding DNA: TGTGCCAGCATGGGACAAGAATTAGATACGCAGTATTTT.

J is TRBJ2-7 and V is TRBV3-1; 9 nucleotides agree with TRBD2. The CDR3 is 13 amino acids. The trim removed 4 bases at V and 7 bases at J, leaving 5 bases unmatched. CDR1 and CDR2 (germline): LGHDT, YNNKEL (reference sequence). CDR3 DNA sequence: TGTGCCAGCAGCCTAGCGGGAGAGGGTGAGCAGTACTTC. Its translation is CASSLAGEGEQYF.

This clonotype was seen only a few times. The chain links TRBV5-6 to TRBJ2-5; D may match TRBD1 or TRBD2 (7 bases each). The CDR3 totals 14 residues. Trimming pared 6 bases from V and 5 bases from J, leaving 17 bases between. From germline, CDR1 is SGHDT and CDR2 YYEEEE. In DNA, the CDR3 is TGTGCCAGCAACCCTCAGGGGGGGGTGGAGACCCAGTACTTC. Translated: CASNPQGGVETQYF.

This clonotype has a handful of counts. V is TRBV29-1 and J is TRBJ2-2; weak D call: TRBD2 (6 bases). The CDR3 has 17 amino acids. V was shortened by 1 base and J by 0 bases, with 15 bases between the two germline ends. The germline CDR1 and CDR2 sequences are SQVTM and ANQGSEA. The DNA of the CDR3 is TGCAGCGTTGAAGTATTGGGCGGGACTTCGAACACCGGGGAGCTGTTTTTT. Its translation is CSVEVLGGTSNTGELFF.

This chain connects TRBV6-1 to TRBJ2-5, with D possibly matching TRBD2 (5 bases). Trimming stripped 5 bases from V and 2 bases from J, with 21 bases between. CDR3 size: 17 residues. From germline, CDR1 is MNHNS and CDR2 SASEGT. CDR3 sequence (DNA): TGTGCCAGCAGTCTGGACTTCGTCTTGTCGCCACAAGAGACCCAGTACTTC. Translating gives CASSLDFVLSPQETQYF.

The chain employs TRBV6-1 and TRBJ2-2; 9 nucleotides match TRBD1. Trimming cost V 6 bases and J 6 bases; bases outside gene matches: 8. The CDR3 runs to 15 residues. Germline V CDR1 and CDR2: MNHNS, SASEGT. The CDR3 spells CASSPDRGGPGELFF. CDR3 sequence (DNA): TGTGCCAGCAGCCCGGACAGGGGTGGCCCCGGGGAGCTGTTTTTT.

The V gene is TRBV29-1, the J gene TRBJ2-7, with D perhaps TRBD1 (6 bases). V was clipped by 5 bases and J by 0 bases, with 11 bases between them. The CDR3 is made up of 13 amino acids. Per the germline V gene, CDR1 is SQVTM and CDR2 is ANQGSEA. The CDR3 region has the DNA TGCAGCGTTACAGGGACCAGCTCCTACGAGCAGTACTTC. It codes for CSVTGTSSYEQYF.

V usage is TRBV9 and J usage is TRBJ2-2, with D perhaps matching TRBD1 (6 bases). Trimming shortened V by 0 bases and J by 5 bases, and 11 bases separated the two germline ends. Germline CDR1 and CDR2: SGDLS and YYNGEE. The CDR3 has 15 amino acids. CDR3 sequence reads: CASSVGAGVTGELFF. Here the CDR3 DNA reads TGTGCCAGCAGCGTAGGGGCAGGGGTGACCGGGGAGCTGTTTTTT.

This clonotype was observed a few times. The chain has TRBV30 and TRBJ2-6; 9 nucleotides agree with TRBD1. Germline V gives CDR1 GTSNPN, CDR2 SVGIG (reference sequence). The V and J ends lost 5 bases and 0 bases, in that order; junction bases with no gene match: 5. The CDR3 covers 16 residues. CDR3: CAWQDRGGSGANVLTF. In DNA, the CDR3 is TGTGCCTGGCAGGACAGGGGTGGCTCTGGGGCCAACGTCCTGACTTTC. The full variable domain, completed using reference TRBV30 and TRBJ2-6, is SQTIHQWPATLVQPVGSPLSLECTVEGTSNPNLYWYRQAAGRGLQLLFYSVGIGQISSEVPQNLSASRPQDRQFILSSKKLLLSDSGFYLCAWQDRGGSGANVLTFGAGSRLTVL.

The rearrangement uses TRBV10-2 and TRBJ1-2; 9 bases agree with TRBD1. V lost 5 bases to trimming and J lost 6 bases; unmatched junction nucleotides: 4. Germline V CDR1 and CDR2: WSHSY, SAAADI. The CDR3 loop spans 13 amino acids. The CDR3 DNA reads TGCGCCAGCAGTCGGGACAGGGTGGATGGCTACACCTTC. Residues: CASSRDRVDGYTF.

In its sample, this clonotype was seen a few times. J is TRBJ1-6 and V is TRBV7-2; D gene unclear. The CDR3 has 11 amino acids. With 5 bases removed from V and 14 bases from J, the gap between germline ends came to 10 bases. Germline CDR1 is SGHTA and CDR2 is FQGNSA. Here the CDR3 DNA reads TGTGCCAGCAGCCCGGCGTCAACCCTCCACTTT. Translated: CASSPASTLHF.

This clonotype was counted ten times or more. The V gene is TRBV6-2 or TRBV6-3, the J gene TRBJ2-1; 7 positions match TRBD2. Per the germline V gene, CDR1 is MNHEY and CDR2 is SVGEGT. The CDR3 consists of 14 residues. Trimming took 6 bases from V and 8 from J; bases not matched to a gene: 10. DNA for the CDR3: TGTGCCAGCAGGATCGGCGGGAGTAAGCATGAGCAGTTCTTC. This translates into CASRIGGSKHEQFF.

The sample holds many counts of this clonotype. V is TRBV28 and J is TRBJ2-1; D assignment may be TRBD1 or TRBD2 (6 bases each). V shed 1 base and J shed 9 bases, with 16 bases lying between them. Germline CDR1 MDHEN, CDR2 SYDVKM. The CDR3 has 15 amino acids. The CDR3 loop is CASSLSAGTIGEQFF. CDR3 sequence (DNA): TGTGCCAGCAGTTTATCGGCGGGGACAATAGGTGAGCAGTTCTTC.

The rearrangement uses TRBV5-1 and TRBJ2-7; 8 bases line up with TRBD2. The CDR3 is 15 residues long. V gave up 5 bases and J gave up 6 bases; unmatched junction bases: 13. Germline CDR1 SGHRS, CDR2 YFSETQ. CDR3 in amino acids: CASSETSGSRGEQYF. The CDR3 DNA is TGCGCCAGCAGTGAGACCAGCGGGAGCCGAGGCGAGCAGTACTTC.

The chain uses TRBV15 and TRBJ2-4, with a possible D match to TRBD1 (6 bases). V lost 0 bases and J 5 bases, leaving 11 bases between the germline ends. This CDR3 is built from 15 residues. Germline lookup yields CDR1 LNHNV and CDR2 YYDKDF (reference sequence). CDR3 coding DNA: TGTGCCACCAGCAGAGATAGGGGGTTCCAAAACATTCAGTACTTC. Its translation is CATSRDRGFQNIQYF.

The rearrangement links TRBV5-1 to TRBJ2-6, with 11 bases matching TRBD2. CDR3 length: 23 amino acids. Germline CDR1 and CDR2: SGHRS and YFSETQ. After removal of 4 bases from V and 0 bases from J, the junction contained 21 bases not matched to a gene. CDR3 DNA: TGCGCCAGCAGCCTTCGGGGGCAATTGGGGCTAGCGGGGGGTAGCTCTGGGGCCAACGTCCTGACTTTC. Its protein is CASSLRGQLGLAGGSSGANVLTF.

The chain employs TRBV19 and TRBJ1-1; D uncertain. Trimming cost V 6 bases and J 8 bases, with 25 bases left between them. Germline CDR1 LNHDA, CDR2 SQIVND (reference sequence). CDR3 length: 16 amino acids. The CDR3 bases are TGTGCCAGTAGATCCAATTTTAACTCTGACGGGCCAGAAGCTTTCTTT. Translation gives CASRSNFNSDGPEAFF.

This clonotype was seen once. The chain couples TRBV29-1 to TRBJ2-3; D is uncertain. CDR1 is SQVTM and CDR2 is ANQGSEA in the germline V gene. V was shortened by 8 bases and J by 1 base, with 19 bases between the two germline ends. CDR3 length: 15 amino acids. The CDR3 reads CSSTPDSTGTDTQYF. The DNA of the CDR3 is TGCAGCTCTACCCCAGACTCCACTGGCACAGATACGCAGTATTTT.

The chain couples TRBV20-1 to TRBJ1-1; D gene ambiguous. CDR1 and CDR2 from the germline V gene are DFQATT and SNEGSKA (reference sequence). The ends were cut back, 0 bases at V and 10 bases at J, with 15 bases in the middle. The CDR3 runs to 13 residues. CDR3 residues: CSARDGPRVLAFF. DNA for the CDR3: TGCAGTGCTAGAGATGGCCCCCGGGTTCTAGCTTTCTTT.

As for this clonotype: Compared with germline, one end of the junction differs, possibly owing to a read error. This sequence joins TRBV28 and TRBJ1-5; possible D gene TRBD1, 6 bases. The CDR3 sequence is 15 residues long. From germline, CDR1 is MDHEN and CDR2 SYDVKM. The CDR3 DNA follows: TGTGCCAGCAGGTTCGAAGGGGGGGGCAATCAGCCCCGGCATTTT. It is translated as CASRFEGGGNQPRHF.

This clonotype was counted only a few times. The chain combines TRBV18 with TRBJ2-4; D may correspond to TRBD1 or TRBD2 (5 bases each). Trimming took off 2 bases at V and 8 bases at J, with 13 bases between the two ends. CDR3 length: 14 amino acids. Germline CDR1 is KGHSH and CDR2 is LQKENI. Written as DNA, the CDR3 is TGTGCCAGCTCACCAGGTAGGGGACCGGACATTCAGTACTTC. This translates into CASSPGRGPDIQYF.

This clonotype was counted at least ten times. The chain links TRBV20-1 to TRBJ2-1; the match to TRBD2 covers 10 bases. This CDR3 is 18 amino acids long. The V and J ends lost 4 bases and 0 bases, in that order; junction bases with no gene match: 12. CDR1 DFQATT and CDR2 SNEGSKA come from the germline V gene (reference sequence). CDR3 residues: CSATSLAGGYHSYNEQFF. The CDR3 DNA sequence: TGCAGTGCTACCTCCTTAGCGGGAGGATATCACTCCTACAATGAGCAGTTCTTC.

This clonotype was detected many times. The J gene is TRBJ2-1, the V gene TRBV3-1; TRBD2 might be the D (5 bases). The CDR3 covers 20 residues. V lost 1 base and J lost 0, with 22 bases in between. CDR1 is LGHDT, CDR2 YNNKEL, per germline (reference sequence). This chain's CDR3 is CASSQVGSLLTGGSYNEQFF. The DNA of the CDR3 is TGTGCCAGCAGCCAAGTGGGGAGCCTATTGACGGGCGGCTCCTACAATGAGCAGTTCTTC.

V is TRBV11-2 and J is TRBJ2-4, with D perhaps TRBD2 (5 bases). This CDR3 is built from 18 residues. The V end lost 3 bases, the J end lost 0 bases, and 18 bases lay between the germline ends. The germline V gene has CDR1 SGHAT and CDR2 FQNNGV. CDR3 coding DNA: TGTGCCAGCAGCTTTTTTAGCGCAATCTTACTAGCCAAAAACATTCAGTACTTC. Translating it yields CASSFFSAILLAKNIQYF.

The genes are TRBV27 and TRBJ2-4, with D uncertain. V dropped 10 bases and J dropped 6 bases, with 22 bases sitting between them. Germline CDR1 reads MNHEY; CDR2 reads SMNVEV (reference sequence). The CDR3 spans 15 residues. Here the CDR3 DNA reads TGTGCCACCCGAAGCTTGGTGCTTAGTCGAAACATTCAGTACTTC. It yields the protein CATRSLVLSRNIQYF.